A single sample is the source of the 24 T cell receptor beta chains below, sequenced in a study of T cells after posttransplantation cyclophosphamide. Cyclophosphamide on days +3 and +4 followed busulfan-fludarabine conditioning and a marrow graft. Assay used: immunoSEQ multiplex PCR; TCRdb lists only in-frame clones, some missing. The sample shows under 8,500 clones, around four fifths of them seen only once. The starting material was CD4+ T cells sorted from blood, obtained approximately 1,100 days after allogeneic stem cell transplant with posttransplant cyclophosphamide. These receptors came from a female patient aged 40-49 years who received an allogeneic stem cell transplant from a related donor, was CMV-positive, and had no GVHD. Some T cells may have originated in the graft donor.

This clone appeared a few times. V is TRBV5-5 and J is TRBJ1-2; tentative D call: TRBD1 (6 bases). The CDR3 covers 16 residues. Trimming removed 3 bases at V and 2 bases at J, with 17 bases between. In germline, CDR1 is SGHKS, CDR2 YYEKEE (reference sequence). CDR3 in amino acids: CASSWSPQGTNYGYTF. CDR3 bases: TGTGCCAGCAGCTGGTCCCCCCAGGGGACGAACTATGGCTACACCTTC.

The chain recombines TRBV5-1 with TRBJ2-3; TRBD2 agrees at 8 bases. The V gene's germline CDR1 is SGHRS and CDR2 YFSETQ. J was trimmed by 1 base and V by 0 bases; bases with no gene match: 4. The CDR3 length is 16 residues. The CDR3 region is CASSLAGTRGTDTQYF. The CDR3 nucleotides are TGCGCCAGCAGCTTGGCCGGGACTAGGGGCACAGATACGCAGTATTTT.

This chain links TRBV11-1 with TRBJ2-3, with 12 positions matching TRBD1. Germline V CDR1 and CDR2: SGHAT, FQDESV (reference sequence). The CDR3 covers 15 residues. V shed 5 bases, J shed 5 bases, and the junction held 5 bases outside the gene matches. CDR3 coding DNA: TGTGCCAGCAGCCGGGACAGGGGGCTCCGAGATACGCAGTATTTT. Translation gives CASSRDRGLRDTQYF.

This sequence joins TRBV4-1 and TRBJ2-7; TRBD2 matches 12 bases. Germline V lookup: CDR1 MGHRA, CDR2 YSYEKL. After removal of 3 bases from V and 1 base from J, the junction contained 4 bases not matched to a gene. The CDR3 contains 16 residues. The CDR3 protein is CASSQILAGGSYEQYF. The CDR3 region has the DNA TGCGCCAGCAGCCAGATACTAGCGGGGGGATCCTACGAGCAGTACTTC.

This clone was recorded a few times. CDR3 sequence reads: CASSYRTSGLETQYF. CDR3 DNA: TGTGCCAGCAGCTACAGGACTAGCGGCCTTGAGACCCAGTACTTC. The rearrangement uses TRBV7-8 and TRBJ2-5; 10 bases map to TRBD2. Unmatched junction bases numbered 7, after V lost 4 bases and J lost 5 bases. CDR1 is SGHVS, CDR2 FQNEAQ, per germline. The CDR3 loop spans 15 amino acids.

The CDR3 DNA is TGCGCCAGCAGCATCGGACTAGCGGGGGCCCGCACAGATACGCAGTATTTT. Protein: CASSIGLAGARTDTQYF. The J gene is TRBJ2-3, the V gene TRBV5-1; 13 bases agree with TRBD2. The germline V gene has CDR1 SGHRS and CDR2 YFSETQ. This CDR3 region has 17 residues. Trimming cost V 4 bases and J 1 base; bases outside gene matches: 6. Variable domain in full (rest from reference TRBV5-1 and TRBJ2-3): KAGVTQTPRYLIKTRGQQVTLSCSPISGHRSVSWYQQTPGQGLQFLFEYFSETQRNKGNFPGRFSGRQFSNSRSEMNVSTLELGDSALYLCASSIGLAGARTDTQYFGPGTRLTVL.

The V call is TRBV7-6, the J call TRBJ2-7, with a possible D match to TRBD2 (6 bases). CDR1 and CDR2 (germline): SGHVS, FNYEAQ. Trimming stripped 3 bases from V and 2 bases from J, with 17 bases between. The CDR3 has 16 residues. The CDR3 here is CASSFRPGLPAYEQYF. CDR3 sequence (DNA): TGTGCCAGCAGCTTCCGACCGGGACTCCCCGCCTACGAGCAGTACTTC.

The chain couples TRBV7-9 to TRBJ2-7; tentative D call: TRBD2 (5 bases). The CDR3 sequence is 16 residues long. The germline V gene has CDR1 SEHNR and CDR2 FQNEAQ (reference sequence). Deletions cut 7 bases from V and 5 bases from J, with 24 bases between. The CDR3 loop is CASTLSKPGLRNEQYF. CDR3 coding DNA: TGTGCCAGCACCCTCTCAAAGCCGGGGTTAAGGAACGAGCAGTACTTC.

V is TRBV4-3 and J is TRBJ2-7; D is possibly TRBD1 (5 bases). Between the trimmed V and J ends, which lost 9 bases and 7 bases, there was a span of 22 bases. This CDR3 has 14 residues. Germline lookup yields CDR1 LGHNA and CDR2 YSLEER. The CDR3: CASQPTLGAREQYF. CDR3 coding DNA: TGCGCCAGTCAGCCTACGTTAGGGGCGAGGGAGCAGTACTTC.

The count of this clone is one. V and J are TRBV13 and TRBJ2-7; TRBD2 matches 8 bases. There are 17 residues in the CDR3. Trimming took 5 bases from V and 0 from J; bases not matched to a gene: 12. Looked up from germline, CDR1 is PRHDT and CDR2 is FYEKMQ (reference sequence). The CDR3 reads CASSPPQSSGDSYEQYF. CDR3 sequence (DNA): TGTGCCAGCAGCCCACCCCAGAGTAGCGGGGACTCCTACGAGCAGTACTTC.

The chain joins TRBV11-1 to TRBJ1-1; D is undetermined. The V end lost 1 base, the J end lost 3 bases, and 6 bases lay between the germline ends. Germline V gene lookup returns CDR1 SGHAT and CDR2 FQDESV (reference sequence). This CDR3 contains 13 residues. The CDR3 loop reads CASSLGSYTEAFF. In DNA form, the CDR3 reads TGTGCCAGCAGCTTAGGTAGTTACACTGAAGCTTTCTTT.

V usage is TRBV19 and J usage is TRBJ2-2; the D gene is possibly TRBD1 (5 bases). Trimming stripped 5 bases from V and 4 bases from J, with 11 bases between. The CDR3 spans 14 residues. Germline V lookup: CDR1 LNHDA, CDR2 SQIVND (reference sequence). CDR3 nucleotides: TGTGCCAGTAGTTTCCGGACACCCACCGGGGAGCTGTTTTTT. Protein: CASSFRTPTGELFF.

The rearrangement joins TRBV19 to TRBJ2-2, with TRBD1 as a possible D gene (5 bases). The CDR3 is 19 residues long. Trimming left V 5 bases short and J 1 base short, with 23 bases between. Germline V lookup: CDR1 LNHDA, CDR2 SQIVND (reference sequence). The CDR3 spells CASSRVGLDHPWNTGELFF. CDR3 bases: TGTGCCAGTAGTCGGGTGGGGCTTGACCACCCATGGAACACCGGGGAGCTGTTTTTT.

The rearrangement uses TRBV6-6 and TRBJ2-3; 7 bases line up with TRBD1. From germline, CDR1 is MNHNY and CDR2 SVGAGI (reference sequence). V trimming: 1 base; J trimming: 6 bases; junction bases outside the gene matches: 4. The CDR3 extends over 14 amino acids. CDR3 bases: TGTGCCAGCAGTTACTTACAGGGGCCGGATACGCAGTATTTT. It encodes CASSYLQGPDTQYF.

The V and J genes are TRBV6-5 and TRBJ2-1; maybe TRBD2 (6 bases). This CDR3 is built from 16 residues. Deletions cut 2 bases from V and 4 bases from J, with 15 bases between. Germline CDR1 is MNHEY and CDR2 is SVGAGI. The CDR3 spells CASSYGTEYVYNEQFF. CDR3 coding DNA: TGTGCCAGCAGTTACGGGACTGAATATGTTTACAATGAGCAGTTCTTC.

This chain joins TRBV6-1 and TRBJ1-6, with 11 bases aligning to TRBD1. This CDR3 is built from 15 residues. The trim removed 5 bases at V and 7 bases at J, leaving 4 bases unmatched. Germline lookup yields CDR1 MNHNS and CDR2 SASEGT. CDR3 protein: CASSRGQGVNSPLHF. As DNA, the CDR3 is TGTGCCAGCAGTAGGGGACAGGGGGTAAATTCACCCCTCCACTTT.

The genes are TRBV11-3 and TRBJ1-1; no firm D call. The V and J ends lost 3 bases and 3 bases respectively, with 8 bases between them. The CDR3 has 13 amino acids. CDR1 SGHNT and CDR2 YENEEA come from the germline V gene. The DNA for the CDR3 is TGTGCCAGCAGCTTTACCGGAGACACTGAAGCTTTCTTT. Protein: CASSFTGDTEAFF.

A remark on this clone: One end of the junction does not line up with germline, which may come from a read error. Other DNA sequences of this sample code for an identical CDR3. V usage is TRBV5-6 and J usage is TRBJ1-6; tentatively, D is TRBD1 (6 bases). This CDR3 contains 16 residues. Germline V gene data show CDR1 as SGHDT and CDR2 as YYEEEE. The CDR3 region is CASSFSGTKLNSPLHF. The CDR3 DNA sequence: TGTGCCAGCAGCTTTTCCGGGACAAAGCTAAATTCCCCCCTCCACTTT.

The chain couples TRBV29-1 to TRBJ1-1, with TRBD1 as a possible D gene (5 bases). Germline assignment: CDR1 SQVTM and CDR2 ANQGSEA. V was clipped by 0 bases and J by 10 bases, with 12 bases between them. This CDR3 spans 12 amino acids. The CDR3: CSVEDRGGGAFF. CDR3 in DNA: TGCAGCGTTGAAGATCGCGGGGGGGGAGCTTTCTTT.

The gene calls are TRBV9 and TRBJ1-4; D possibly corresponds to TRBD1 (6 bases). The CDR3 spans 15 residues. The V end lost 2 bases, the J end lost 5 bases, and 13 bases lay between the germline ends. Looked up from germline, CDR1 is SGDLS and CDR2 is YYNGEE. The CDR3 region is CASSVAGGGNEKLFF. The CDR3 coding sequence is TGTGCCAGCAGCGTCGCCGGGGGGGGCAATGAAAAACTGTTTTTT.

The chain carries TRBV5-1 and TRBJ2-7; possibly TRBD2 for D (5 bases). Germline CDR1 SGHRS, CDR2 YFSETQ. The CDR3 consists of 14 residues. V lost 5 bases and J lost 4, with 16 bases in between. The CDR3 loop is CASSSGIGNYEQYF. The CDR3 DNA sequence: TGCGCCAGCAGTTCCGGGATAGGAAATTACGAGCAGTACTTC. The full variable domain, with the rest looked up from reference TRBV5-1 and TRBJ2-7, is KAGVTQTPRYLIKTRGQQVTLSCSPISGHRSVSWYQQTPGQGLQFLFEYFSETQRNKGNFPGRFSGRQFSNSRSEMNVSTLELGDSALYLCASSSGIGNYEQYFGPGTRLTVT.

The chain joins TRBV27 to TRBJ1-1; the D gene is possibly TRBD1 (5 bases). CDR1 MNHEY and CDR2 SMNVEV come from the germline V gene (reference sequence). The V end lost 5 bases, the J end lost 8 bases, and 12 bases lay between the germline ends. This CDR3 spans 12 amino acids. Written as DNA, the CDR3 is TGTGCCAGCAGTCCTCAGGGTACAGAAGCTTTCTTT. This codes for CASSPQGTEAFF.

This clone came up a few times. The gene calls are TRBV25-1 and TRBJ2-5, with 9 bases that match TRBD1. The CDR3 contains 14 residues. Germline loops: CDR1 MGHDK, CDR2 SYGVNS. The ends lost 3 bases at V and 4 bases at J; junction bases unmatched: 3. The CDR3 protein is CASSDWGQGETQYF. CDR3 in DNA: TGTGCCAGCAGTGATTGGGGACAGGGAGAGACCCAGTACTTC. Looking up the rest from reference TRBV25-1 and TRBJ2-5 gives the full variable domain: EADIYQTPRYLVIGTGKKITLECSQTMGHDKMYWYQQDPGMELHLIHYSYGVNSTEKGDLSSESTVSRIRTEHFPLTLESARPSHTSQYLCASSDWGQGETQYFGPGTRLLVL.

The gene calls are TRBV19 and TRBJ2-3, with D possibly being TRBD2 (5 bases). Germline V gene lookup returns CDR1 LNHDA and CDR2 SQIVND (reference sequence). The CDR3 has 14 amino acids. V was trimmed by 5 bases and J by 2 bases, leaving 11 bases between them. CDR3 loop: CASSWTFYTDTQYF. In DNA, the CDR3 is TGTGCCAGTAGTTGGACTTTTTACACAGATACGCAGTATTTT.